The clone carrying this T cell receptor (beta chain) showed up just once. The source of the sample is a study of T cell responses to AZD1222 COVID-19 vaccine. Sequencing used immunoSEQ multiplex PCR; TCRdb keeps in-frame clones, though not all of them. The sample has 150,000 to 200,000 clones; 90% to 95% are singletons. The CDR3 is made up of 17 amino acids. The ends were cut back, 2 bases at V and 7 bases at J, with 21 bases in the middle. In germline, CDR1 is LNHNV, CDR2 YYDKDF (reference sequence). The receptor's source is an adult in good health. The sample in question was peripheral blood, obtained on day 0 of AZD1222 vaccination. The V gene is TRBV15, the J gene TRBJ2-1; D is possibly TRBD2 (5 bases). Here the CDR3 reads CATSRPVSETTKNEQFF. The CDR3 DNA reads TGTGCCACCAGCAGACCCGTCTCGGAGACTACCAAGAATGAGCAGTTCTTC.